This record looks at one TCR beta chain sequence and its context. The record originates from a study of T cells in Graves' hyperthyroidism and ophthalmopathy. This CDR3 contains 12 residues. Germline V CDR1 and CDR2: SGHVS, FQNEAQ. The V gene lost 2 bases and the J gene lost 4 bases, with 5 bases spanning the gap. The source material, RNA transcripts, was used to amplify TCR beta CDR3 regions. First-round RT-PCR with HTBI primers amplified the TCR CDR3 region. TCRdb redid the calling of the multiplex PCR reads with MiXCR, one entry per CDR3 protein. The sample shows roughly 800,000 distinct CDR3 sequences, 38% of them seen only once.

The V gene is TRBV7-8, the J gene TRBJ2-5; D ambiguous. The clonotype comes from a young man with Graves' hyperthyroidism. Sequenced: blood. The CDR3 bases are TGTGCCAGCAGCTTACGCCTAGAGACCCAGTACTTC. It encodes CASSLRLETQYF.